This TCR beta chain was identified in a study of T-cell memory formation after mild COVID-19 (dated by TCRdb to about 2021). Background on the whole study: TCR sequence clusters from the two donors were found to be largely donor specific. In two donors, T-cell clones that expanded and contracted after mild COVID-19 were tracked by sequencing TCRalpha and TCRbeta repertoires over time. Two young, previously healthy adult volunteers made up the cohort, one male and one female.

TCRdb records Illumina NovaSeq 6000 as the sequencer. TCRalpha and TCRbeta cDNA libraries were constructed by 5'RACE with constant-segment primers, with sample barcodes and unique molecular identifiers being introduced. Trizol reagent was used to extract RNA from every sample. Amplification of the libraries took two PCR steps, and the second step added a second sample barcode plus Illumina TruSeq adapters. Sequencing of libraries was performed on an Illumina NovaSeq with 2 x 150 bp paired-end reads. Regarding the original processing steps: With migec v1.2.7, reads were demultiplexed and then collapsed into UMI-guided consensus sequences. Using mixcr v2.1.11, UMI consensuses were aligned to TRA and TRB V and J templates and then assembled into clonotypes. Clonotypes were classified as expanded or contracted when called significant by both edgeR and NoisET, with noise models trained on biological replicates. For edgeR calls, the thresholds were a false discovery rate-adjusted p below 0.01 and a log2 fold-change of 1. As an exploratory analysis of dynamics, max-normalized trajectories of the 1000 most abundant clonotypes were examined by PCA with hierarchical clustering. Separately sequenced CD4+ and CD8+ repertoires were used to assign the CD4 or CD8 phenotype of responding clones. TCRdb reran the public reads through fastp at Q25 and MiXCR, keeping productive beta chains. Identical CDR3 protein sequences are pooled into one entry, listed with their most common genes and DNA. It is TCRdb's table, rather than the study itself, that gives the V and J calls and clone size. A total of 250,000 to 350,000 distinct CDR3 sequences appear in this sample, approximately 14% of them only once. Around 23% of the sample comes from the top ten.

Ficoll-Paque density gradient centrifugation was the method used to isolate PBMCs. The paper as a whole reports these results and caveats: SARS-CoV-2 specificity was not confirmed for the second-wave clones peaking on day 37. The detection of some responding clones in pre-infection memory suggests that pre-existing cross-reactive memory T cells joined the SARS-CoV-2 response. Clones that contracted from day 15 to 85 showed balanced CD4/CD8 phenotypes, whereas a second wave of clones that expanded from day 15 to 37 leaned towards CD4+. Only a couple of mild cases were covered in the study, and larger cohorts including severe cases with pre-infection samples were considered necessary. Contracting CD4+ clones were located mainly in the CM and EM memory subsets, whereas CD8+ clones were found to be enriched in EMRA.

The CDR3, from cysteine to phenylalanine, totals 13 residues. Of all the DNA, just the CDR3 is kept, 39 bases in frame from base 1. V is pared back by 0 bases and J by 8 bases, with 11 bases lying between the germline termini. The germline V gene yields SGHRS for CDR1 and YFSETQ for CDR2. This clonotype was observed many times. What antigen it recognizes has not been identified. Base qualities are not recorded, but no much larger clone differs from it by a single base. The chain links TRBV5-1 with TRBJ1-1; a weak D assignment points to TRBD1 (6 bases agree). The sample was PBMCs or a T cell subset sorted from them (not recorded which). The source is a man aged 18 to 29 who had mild COVID-19 (a few samples of this study predate the infection). The sample titles of this study are shuffled in the database, so cell type and time point are left out; the donor was told from shared clones. CDR3 loop: CASSLGGTPEAFF. The nucleotide sequence is TGCGCCAGCAGCTTGGGGGGGACACCAGAAGCTTTCTTT.